The rows below give T cell receptor beta chains drawn from one sample of a study of T cells in Graves' hyperthyroidism and ophthalmopathy. TCRdb re-called the multiplex PCR reads with MiXCR, one entry per CDR3 protein. This sample has around 400,000 distinct CDR3 sequences; less than 20% occur once, and the top ten carry about a quarter. The sample was blood. The receptors here all came from a woman aged 18-29 years with Graves' hyperthyroidism that later progressed to Graves' ophthalmopathy. Each CDR3 is given with its conserved first and last residue. A D gene is named only where the DNA matches it firmly. Only part of the rows carry a size: once, few, many, or a class if the clone is expanded.

TRBJ1-5 TRBV6-1 TRBD1 many TGTGCCAGCAGTGAAGAACCGACAGGGGGAAATCAGCCCCAGCATTTT CASSEEPTGGNQPQHF
TRBJ1-5 TRBV12-3/TRBV12-4 NA many TGTGCCAGCAGTCCCGGTGGTCCTGGGAATCAGCCCCAGCATTTT CASSPGGPGNQPQHF
TRBJ2-7 TRBV11-2 TRBD2 many TGTGCCAGCAGCTTAACCTCCTGGACTAGCGGGAGTTACGAGCAGTACTTC CASSLTSWTSGSYEQYF
TRBJ2-5 TRBV11-2 NA many TGTGCCAGCAGCTTACGCCCGTACCAAGAGACCCAGTACTTC CASSLRPYQETQYF
TRBJ2-3 TRBV11-1 TRBD2 few TGTGCCAGCAGCTTTCTCTCGGCCCTAGCGGGAGTCGCAGATACGCAGTATTTT CASSFLSALAGVADTQYF
TRBJ1-3 TRBV30 NA NA TGTGCCTGGAGTGAAGCTGGGACTTCTGGAAACACCATATATTTT CAWSEAGTSGNTIYF
TRBJ2-3 TRBV7-2 NA many TGTGCCAGCAGCCGAGGGGAGCGGCGTAAGAGCACAGATACGCAGTATTTT CASSRGERRKSTDTQYF
TRBJ2-3 TRBV28 NA few TGTGCCAGCAAATCCGGCACAGATACGCAGTATTTT CASKSGTDTQYF
TRBJ1-5 TRBV20-1 NA NA TGCAGTGCTGCCGGGGTAAGAGGCAATCAGCCCCAGCATTTT CSAAGVRGNQPQHF
TRBJ1-1 TRBV19 NA few TGTGCCAGTAGTATATGGCCTAACACTGAAGCTTTCTTT CASSIWPNTEAFF
TRBJ2-7 TRBV2 TRBD2 NA TGTGCCAGCAGTGAGACAGCGGGAGAACTGCACGAGCAGTACTTC CASSETAGELHEQYF
TRBJ1-6 TRBV5-8 NA few TGTGCCAGCAGCTTTTACAGGGTGGGTTCACCCCTCCACTTT CASSFYRVGSPLHF
TRBJ1-4 TRBV12-5 NA many TGTGCTAGTGGTTTGGGCCAACCGGGACACTATGAAAAACTGTTTTTT CASGLGQPGHYEKLFF
TRBJ1-1 TRBV7-8 NA many TGTGCCAGCAGCTTATCGACGGTGAACACTGAAGCTTTCTTT CASSLSTVNTEAFF
TRBJ2-7 TRBV5-1 TRBD1 many TGCGCCAGCAGCTTGGGACCAGGGGGCGGTTACGAGCAGTACTTC CASSLGPGGGYEQYF
TRBJ2-1 TRBV5-1 NA few TGCGCCAGCAGCCCAGCAGACAGGAGCTCCTACAATGAGCAGTTCTTC CASSPADRSSYNEQFF
TRBJ2-2 TRBV30 NA many TGTGCCTGGGTCAGGGAATCCTACACCGGGGAGCTGTTTTTT CAWVRESYTGELFF
TRBJ2-6 TRBV6-1 NA few TGTGCCAGCAGTGAAGTAAAGTTGAGCTTTGGGGCCAACGTCCTGACTTTC CASSEVKLSFGANVLTF
TRBJ1-2 TRBV7-2 NA many TGTGCCAGCAGCTTAACGCGCGGCGAAGGCTACACCTTC CASSLTRGEGYTF
TRBJ1-5 TRBV20-1 NA NA TGCAGTGCTAGAGACCCCGGGGGTTGGGGTCAGCCCCAGCATTTT CSARDPGGWGQPQHF
TRBJ2-2 TRBV7-2 NA many TGTGCCAGCGCTGGGCCGGGGGAGCTGTTTTTT CASAGPGELFF
TRBJ2-1 TRBV2 TRBD1 many TGTGCCAGCAGAGTGGACAGGGGGCCCTCCAATGAGCAGTTCTTC CASRVDRGPSNEQFF
TRBJ1-5 TRBV19 TRBD1 few TGTGCCAGTAGCAAAGGACAGGGGGCGATTCAGCCCCAGCATTTT CASSKGQGAIQPQHF
TRBJ1-2 TRBV20-1 NA few TGCAGTGCTAGAAGTTCTGGGTTGGGTGGCTACACCTTC CSARSSGLGGYTF
TRBJ1-4 TRBV30 NA many TGTGCCTGCTCAACCAAACAGGGCCCTAATGAAAAACTGTTTTTT CACSTKQGPNEKLFF
TRBJ1-1 TRBV28 TRBD1 NA TGTGCCAGCAGTTTTTGGCAGCGGAACACCGGGGACAGGAGTCCTCCCGGGATGAACACTGAAGCTTTCTTT CASSFWQRNTGDRSPPGMNTEAFF
TRBJ2-7 TRBV4-1 NA few TGCGCCAGCAGCCAAGGGCGGCGCTCTGTCCCCTACGAGCAGTACTTC CASSQGRRSVPYEQYF
TRBJ2-2 TRBV19 TRBD1 NA TGTGCCAGTAGTATGTCAGGGGGAACCGGGGAGCTGTTTTTT CASSMSGGTGELFF
TRBJ2-7 TRBV7-2 TRBD2 many TGTGCCAGCAACTTATGGACTAGCGGGACCTTCGAGCAGTACTTC CASNLWTSGTFEQYF
TRBJ2-7 TRBV7-9 NA many TGTGCCAGCAGCCCGCAGAGGGGACCGTACGAGCAGTACTTC CASSPQRGPYEQYF
TRBJ2-3 TRBV12-3/TRBV12-4 NA NA TGTGCCAGCAGCCCTGCAGGGAATACGCAGTATTTT CASSPAGNTQYF
TRBJ1-2 TRBV5-1 TRBD1 NA TGCGCCAGCAGCTCCCGGGGGACAGATAACTATGGCTACACCTTC CASSSRGTDNYGYTF
TRBJ2-3 TRBV29-1 TRBD2 NA TGCAGCGTTGGCCCCGAGGCTAAACTAGCGGCTAGCACAGATACGCAGTATTTT CSVGPEAKLAASTDTQYF
TRBJ2-5 TRBV20-1 NA NA TGCAGTACCCAAGGGGCAGGGGTGGGGACCCAGTACTTC CSTQGAGVGTQYF
TRBJ2-1 TRBV5-1 NA many TGCGCCAGCAGCTTGGGGGACCCATTAAGATACAATGAGCAGTTCTTC CASSLGDPLRYNEQFF
TRBJ2-3 TRBV20-1 TRBD2 NA TGCGGATTACAGATAGCGGGACTCACAGATACGCAGTATTTT CGLQIAGLTDTQYF
TRBJ2-2 TRBV20-1 NA many TGCAGTGCTAGAGATGACGGGACTCCTACCGGGGAGCTGTTTTTT CSARDDGTPTGELFF
TRBJ2-7 TRBV4-1 TRBD2 many TGCGCCAGCAGCGGTCAGGGACTAGCCGAGCAGTACTTC CASSGQGLAEQYF
TRBJ2-2 TRBV3-1 TRBD2 NA TGTGCCAGCAGCCAAGATAGAGCGGGGACCGGGGAGCTGTTTTTT CASSQDRAGTGELFF
TRBJ2-4 TRBV6-2/TRBV6-3 NA many TGTGCCAGCAGTTACTGGCGGGACAACATTCAGTACTTC CASSYWRDNIQYF